These 18 T cell receptor beta chains were all obtained from the same sample, sequenced in a study of cytomegalovirus exposure and HLA in healthy donors (dated by TCRdb to about 2017). Receptor amplification or capture employed the immunoSEQ multiplex PCR assay. The multiplex PCR relied on a mix of 60 forward primers for TCR Vbeta segments and 13 reverse primers for TCR Jbeta segments. The table comes from immuneACCESS by way of TCRdb, which keeps in-frame sequences with V and J called. Part of the clones is missing from these tables; in studies checked, under half for an unresolved V gene and the rest for unknown reasons. The table for this sample records about 99,000 clones. The top ten clonotypes cover around 3.2% of the sample. The source material was PBMCs. These receptors were obtained from a man in his forties in good health and CMV-seronegative.

V and J are TRBV7-8 and TRBJ2-5, with D possibly being TRBD1 (5 bases). The germline V gene encodes CDR1 SGHVS and CDR2 FQNEAQ. The V end lost 4 bases, the J end lost 4 bases, and 16 bases lay between the germline ends. The length of the CDR3 is 15 residues. CDR3 DNA sequence: TGTGCCAGCAGCTCCCCCGGGCAGGGCCGAGAGACCCAGTACTTC. Its protein is CASSSPGQGRETQYF.

The gene calls are TRBV29-1 and TRBJ2-1; a possible D gene is TRBD2 (6 bases). CDR1 and CDR2 from the germline V gene are SQVTM and ANQGSEA. Trimming left V 2 bases short and J 4 bases short, with 15 bases between. The CDR3 extends over 15 amino acids. CDR3 in DNA: TGCAGCGTTGAACCCTGGGTAGCGGAGTACAATGAGCAGTTCTTC. Protein product: CSVEPWVAEYNEQFF.

The rearrangement joins TRBV27 to TRBJ1-4; 7 nucleotides align to TRBD1. The V and J ends lost 4 bases and 5 bases, in that order; junction bases with no gene match: 7. The CDR3 extends over 15 amino acids. Germline CDR1 and CDR2: MNHEY and SMNVEV (reference sequence). In nucleotides, the CDR3 is TGTGCCAGCAGTTCCACAGGGGTGGTAAATGAAAAACTGTTTTTT. Protein sequence: CASSSTGVVNEKLFF.

V and J are TRBV10-3 and TRBJ2-3, with 11 nucleotides matching TRBD1. Per germline, CDR1 ENHRY and CDR2 SYGVKD. J was trimmed by 4 bases and V by 10 bases; bases with no gene match: 7. The CDR3 covers 14 residues. The CDR3 protein is CATGTGGGADTQYF. CDR3 nucleotide sequence: TGTGCCACTGGGACAGGGGGAGGCGCAGATACGCAGTATTTT.

The V gene is TRBV6-1, the J gene TRBJ2-2, with TRBD1 identical over 11 bases. V was clipped by 4 bases and J by 6 bases; unmatched bases: 7. Germline V gives CDR1 MNHNS, CDR2 SASEGT. CDR3 length: 16 residues. CDR3 nucleotide sequence: TGTGCCAGCAGTGGTCCCGGGACAGGGGGTGCCGGGGAGCTGTTTTTT. Protein sequence: CASSGPGTGGAGELFF.

This chain joins TRBV7-6 and TRBJ1-2; the D gene is possibly TRBD1 (5 bases). Germline V gives CDR1 SGHVS, CDR2 FNYEAQ. The CDR3 has 19 residues. Trimming shortened V by 4 bases and J by 4 bases, and 28 bases separated the two germline ends. CDR3 coding DNA: TGTGCCAGCAGCTCCTCGACGGGGGGTCCGGTACTAATACCCTATGGCTACACCTTC. This codes for CASSSSTGGPVLIPYGYTF.

V is TRBV27 and J is TRBJ1-4; TRBD1 might be the D (5 bases). The germline V gene has CDR1 MNHEY and CDR2 SMNVEV (reference sequence). CDR3 length equals 13 residues. The ends were cut back, 2 bases at V and 8 bases at J, with 9 bases in the middle. The CDR3 reads CASSLGGREKLFF. The DNA for the CDR3 is TGTGCCAGCAGTTTAGGGGGGAGAGAAAAACTGTTTTTT.

The genes are TRBV6-1 and TRBJ1-2; D may be TRBD1 (6 bases). CDR1 is MNHNS, CDR2 SASEGT, per germline. CDR3 length: 12 amino acids. V lost 6 bases to trimming and J lost 6 bases, with 11 bases between them. The CDR3 spells CASRRDIDGYTF. CDR3 nucleotide sequence: TGTGCCAGCAGACGGGACATCGATGGCTACACCTTC.

The chain recombines TRBV19 with TRBJ1-2, with D tentatively TRBD1 (5 bases). The germline CDR1 and CDR2 sequences are LNHDA and SQIVND (reference sequence). CDR3 length equals 13 residues. Between the trimmed V and J ends, which lost 5 bases and 7 bases, there was a span of 14 bases. CDR3 coding DNA: TGTGCCAGTAGTCTCGCGGGGGGAGGTGGCTACACCTTC. As protein: CASSLAGGGGYTF.

J is TRBJ1-3 and V is TRBV18, with 8 positions matching TRBD1. The V gene's germline CDR1 is KGHSH and CDR2 LQKENI. This CDR3 region has 17 residues. V shed 2 bases and J 0 bases; nucleotides not matched to a gene: 6. DNA for the CDR3: TGTGCCAGCTCACCAGACAGGGGCTCGACCTCTGGAAACACCATATATTTT. Encoded protein: CASSPDRGSTSGNTIYF. The variable domain in full, completed from reference TRBV18 and TRBJ1-3, reads NAGVMQNPRHLVRRRGQEARLRCSPMKGHSHVYWYRQLPEEGLKFMVYLQKENIIDESGMPKERFSAEFPKEGPSILRIQQVVRGDSAAYFCASSPDRGSTSGNTIYFGEGSWLTVV.

This chain joins TRBV4-3 and TRBJ2-7, with 8 bases fitting TRBD1. J was trimmed by 3 bases and V by 0 bases; bases with no gene match: 13. The CDR3 runs 18 residues. Germline V gene lookup returns CDR1 LGHNA and CDR2 YSLEER. The CDR3 bases are TGCGCCAGCAGCCAAGAGGCGACCGGGACAGGCGCCTTCTACGAGCAGTACTTC. Translated: CASSQEATGTGAFYEQYF.

The chain joins TRBV7-8 to TRBJ1-6; D remains ambiguous. V lost 5 bases and J lost 0, with 8 bases in between. Germline V CDR1 and CDR2: SGHVS, FQNEAQ. The CDR3 consists of 15 residues. CDR3 sequence reads: CASSARGSYNSPLHF. In DNA form, the CDR3 reads TGTGCCAGCAGCGCGCGGGGCTCCTATAATTCACCCCTCCACTTT.

Concerning this clone: A junction end diverges from the germline sequence, so it may reflect a read error. The chain has TRBV7-2 and TRBJ2-7, with D possibly being TRBD2 (5 bases). The germline V gene encodes CDR1 SGHTA and CDR2 FQGNSA. The CDR3 consists of 13 residues. This CDR3 is CASSIAYSYEQYF. CDR3 DNA sequence: TGTGCCAGCAGCATAGCGTATTCTTACGAGCAGTACTTC.

CDR3 bases: TGTGCCACCAGCAGGGCGGGAGATACAGATACGCAGTATTTT. This encodes CATSRAGDTDTQYF. The V gene is TRBV15, the J gene TRBJ2-3; 7 nucleotides agree with TRBD2. Losses at the gene ends were 3 bases for V and 3 bases for J; bases not matched to a gene: 3. The germline gives CDR1 LNHNV, CDR2 YYDKDF (reference sequence). The CDR3 consists of 14 residues. Full variable domain (outside the CDR3, taken from reference TRBV15 and TRBJ2-3): DAMVIQNPRYQVTQFGKPVTLSCSQTLNHNVMYWYQQKSSQAPKLLFHYYDKDFNNEADTPDNFQSRRPNTSFCFLDIRSPGLGDTAMYLCATSRAGDTDTQYFGPGTRLTVL.

This chain uses TRBV7-9 with TRBJ2-5; D call uncertain. The germline V gene has CDR1 SEHNR and CDR2 FQNEAQ (reference sequence). The CDR3 runs to 11 residues. Trimming pared 4 bases from V and 2 bases from J, leaving 2 bases between. The CDR3 DNA sequence: TGTGCCAGCAGCTCTCAAGAGACCCAGTACTTC. Amino acid sequence: CASSSQETQYF.

V and J are TRBV21-1 and TRBJ2-2; TRBD1 is the table's D call, not checked against the DNA. TRBV21-1 is a pseudogene segment. This CDR3 is built from 17 residues. CDR3 DNA: TGTGCCAGCAACCGAAATGCCAGGGGTCTCGTCACCGGGGAGCTGTTTTTT. Translation: CASNRNARGLVTGELFF.

The V call is TRBV11-2, the J call TRBJ2-3; D unclear. The V end lost 5 bases, the J end lost 6 bases, and 9 bases lay between the germline ends. Germline V gene sequence: CDR1 SGHAT, CDR2 FQNNGV. The CDR3 spans 12 residues. CDR3 bases: TGTGCCAGCAGCCCGGTTACGGATACGCAGTATTTT. This sequence encodes CASSPVTDTQYF.

V gene TRBV19 combines with J gene TRBJ2-1; D may be TRBD2 (5 bases). V was pared by 5 bases and J by 10 bases, with 21 bases between. This CDR3 is built from 15 residues. Germline V CDR1 and CDR2: LNHDA, SQIVND (reference sequence). The CDR3 is CASSPPGSWVMEQFF. In DNA, the CDR3 is TGTGCCAGTAGTCCCCCGGGGTCCTGGGTGATGGAGCAGTTCTTC.